This TCR beta chain came from a study of blood T cell repertoires in COVID-19. On the study more broadly: The origin of the acute and convalescent COVID-19 samples was the United States, Italy and Spain.

The data were produced by immunoSEQ multiplex PCR, yet TCRdb's version contains in-frame clones alone and is incomplete. Of approximately 150,000 clones in the sample, around 80% are singletons; the top ten hold around 19%. This sequence originates from a woman older than 75 with acute or convalescent COVID-19. The source material was peripheral blood.

For the CDR3, the DNA is TGTGCCAGCCATCCCCCCGGGACAGGGAAGACTGAAGCTTTCTTT. It translates to CASHPPGTGKTEAFF. This chain uses TRBV28 with TRBJ1-1, with 9 bases fitting TRBD1. Germline V gene data show CDR1 as MDHEN and CDR2 as SYDVKM. The CDR3 sequence is 15 residues long. The ends lost 8 bases at V and 5 bases at J; junction bases unmatched: 12. The full variable domain, with the rest looked up from reference TRBV28 and TRBJ1-1, is DVKVTQSSRYLVKRTGEKVFLECVQDMDHENMFWYRQDPGLGLRLIYFSYDVKMKEKGDIPEGYSVSREKKERFSLILESASTNQTSMYLCASHPPGTGKTEAFFGQGTRLTVV.